These 13 T cell receptor beta chains were sequenced from one sample in a study of blood T cell repertoires in COVID-19. Profiled with immunoSEQ multiplex PCR; TCRdb holds only in-frame clones, not every one. Here the sample spans 170,000 or so clones, 83% being singletons. Sequencing used peripheral blood. The receptors were gathered from a woman in her 70s with COVID-19, enrolled during active disease.

This clone was seen a few times. This chain uses TRBV5-4 with TRBJ1-6, with 7 positions matching TRBD1. This CDR3 spans 16 amino acids. Germline V gene lookup returns CDR1 SGHNT and CDR2 YYREEE (reference sequence). V dropped 3 bases and J dropped 6; count of bases not matched to a gene: 9. The CDR3 coding sequence is TGTGCCAGCAGCTCTGAACCGGGACAGACTAATTCACCCCTCCACTTT. It codes for CASSSEPGQTNSPLHF.

V gene TRBV27 combines with J gene TRBJ2-3; 13 bases line up with TRBD2. Germline V gene lookup returns CDR1 MNHEY and CDR2 SMNVEV (reference sequence). This CDR3 is built from 18 residues. V lost 4 bases to trimming and J lost 0 bases; unmatched junction nucleotides: 7. CDR3 in amino acids: CASSSGLAGAISTDTQYF. CDR3 DNA: TGTGCCAGCAGTTCCGGACTAGCGGGAGCCATTAGCACAGATACGCAGTATTTT.

The chain carries TRBV6-5 and TRBJ2-2, with D possibly being TRBD2 (6 bases). The germline CDR1 and CDR2 sequences are MNHEY and SVGAGI. Deletions cut 2 bases from V and 7 bases from J, with 11 bases between. This CDR3 has 14 amino acids. CDR3 bases: TGTGCCAGCAGTTACCTGAGGGAGGACGGGGAGCTGTTTTTT. This gives the protein CASSYLREDGELFF.

This sequence joins TRBV3-1 (or the pseudogene TRBV3-2) and TRBJ1-3; 7 nucleotides match TRBD1. V was pared by 3 bases and J by 2 bases, with 1 base of the junction left unmatched. CDR1 LGHDT and CDR2 YNNKEL come from the germline V gene (reference sequence). The CDR3 totals 14 residues. The CDR3 loop reads CASSQTGTGNTIYF. The DNA for the CDR3 is TGTGCCAGCAGCCAGACAGGGACTGGAAACACCATATATTTT.

V gene TRBV9 combines with J gene TRBJ2-2; 12 nucleotides line up with TRBD2. The junction had 11 bases not matched to a gene; V was cut back by 4 bases and J by 7 bases. Germline V gives CDR1 SGDLS, CDR2 YYNGEE. There are 17 residues in the CDR3. CDR3 sequence reads: CASSLPWTSGTGGELFF. In DNA, the CDR3 is TGTGCCAGCAGCTTGCCCTGGACTAGCGGGACGGGCGGGGAGCTGTTTTTT.

This clone has a handful of counts. V is TRBV7-2 and J is TRBJ2-5; the D gene is possibly TRBD2 (5 bases). The CDR3 spans 17 residues. Trimming took off 4 bases at V and 5 bases at J, with 23 bases between the two ends. Germline-derived CDR1 and CDR2 are SGHTA and FQGNSA. In nucleotides, the CDR3 is TGTGCCAGCAGCTACCGCCGGCAGCGAGCGGTTGTGGAGACCCAGTACTTC. It is translated as CASSYRRQRAVVETQYF.

This clone was detected a few times. J is TRBJ2-7 and V is TRBV7-2; TRBD2 agrees at 11 bases. With V trimmed by 3 bases and J by 0 bases, 4 bases remained unmatched. This CDR3 has 16 amino acids. Germline assignment: CDR1 SGHTA and CDR2 FQGNSA. DNA for the CDR3: TGTGCCAGCAGCTTTACTAGCGGGAGTTTCTCCTACGAGCAGTACTTC. Amino acid sequence: CASSFTSGSFSYEQYF.

Many counts were recorded for this clone. The gene calls are TRBV2 and TRBJ1-1, with D maybe TRBD1 (6 bases). Germline V lookup: CDR1 SNHLY, CDR2 FYNNEI. This CDR3 has 14 amino acids. The V end lost 7 bases, the J end lost 1 base, and 13 bases lay between the germline ends. The CDR3 loop is CASKGQTGNTEAFF. In DNA, the CDR3 is TGTGCCAGCAAAGGGCAGACAGGGAACACTGAAGCTTTCTTT.

The rearrangement links TRBV29-1 to TRBJ2-7; TRBD1 matches at 9 bases. The germline gives CDR1 SQVTM, CDR2 ANQGSEA. The CDR3 sequence is 12 residues long. The ends lost 6 bases at V and 6 bases at J; junction bases unmatched: 6. In DNA form, the CDR3 reads TGCAGCGTCAGACAGGGGGTCGGCGAGCAGTACTTC. Encoded protein: CSVRQGVGEQYF.

This clone was found a few times. The gene calls are TRBV3-1 (or the pseudogene TRBV3-2) and TRBJ2-7; the D is unclear. The CDR3 loop spans 12 amino acids. V was clipped by 1 base and J by 7 bases, with 8 bases between them. The germline V gene encodes CDR1 LGHDT and CDR2 YNNKEL (reference sequence). The CDR3: CASSQVAQEQYF. CDR3 coding DNA: TGTGCCAGCAGCCAAGTGGCACAGGAGCAGTACTTC.

V and J are TRBV21-1 and TRBJ1-5. TRBV21-1 is termed a pseudogene. CDR3 length equals 17 residues. The CDR3 sequence: CASSLNKTEGRYQPQHF. The CDR3 DNA is TGTGCCAGCAGCCTAAACAAAACGGAGGGGAGGTATCAGCCCCAGCATTTT.

This chain links TRBV30 with TRBJ2-5; 9 nucleotides line up with TRBD2. The CDR3 is 16 residues long. V was pared by 1 base and J by 5 bases, with 11 bases of the junction left unmatched. The germline V gene has CDR1 GTSNPN and CDR2 SVGIG (reference sequence). The CDR3 is CAWSGGTSRLWETQYF. DNA of the CDR3: TGTGCCTGGAGTGGAGGGACTAGCCGCTTATGGGAGACCCAGTACTTC.

This chain uses TRBV7-2 with TRBJ2-1; 9 bases match TRBD2. Germline CDR1 reads SGHTA; CDR2 reads FQGNSA. V shed 4 bases, J shed 2 bases, and the junction held 3 bases outside the gene matches. There are 15 residues in the CDR3. Here the CDR3 reads CASSSAGGTYNEQFF. The CDR3 nucleotides are TGTGCCAGCAGCTCAGCGGGAGGAACCTACAATGAGCAGTTCTTC.